Included here is one T cell receptor (beta chain) sequence, with context. The sample originates from a study of T cell responses to AZD1222 COVID-19 vaccine. The V gene's germline CDR1 is MDHEN and CDR2 SYDVKM. The V end was cut by 3 bases, the J end by 3 bases, with 6 bases between. CDR3 length equals 13 residues. Repertoires were generated with immunoSEQ multiplex PCR, while TCRdb's copy carries only in-frame clones and drops some. The top ten hold around 1.3% of the sample, which has about 140,000 clones, about 90% seen once. Sequencing was performed on peripheral blood, taken on day 0 of AZD1222 vaccination. The rearrangement links TRBV28 to TRBJ2-1; no definite D call. The source of this sequence is an adult in good health. In DNA, the CDR3 is TGTGCCAGCAGTTTCGGTTACTACAATGAGCAGTTCTTC. Its protein is CASSFGYYNEQFF.